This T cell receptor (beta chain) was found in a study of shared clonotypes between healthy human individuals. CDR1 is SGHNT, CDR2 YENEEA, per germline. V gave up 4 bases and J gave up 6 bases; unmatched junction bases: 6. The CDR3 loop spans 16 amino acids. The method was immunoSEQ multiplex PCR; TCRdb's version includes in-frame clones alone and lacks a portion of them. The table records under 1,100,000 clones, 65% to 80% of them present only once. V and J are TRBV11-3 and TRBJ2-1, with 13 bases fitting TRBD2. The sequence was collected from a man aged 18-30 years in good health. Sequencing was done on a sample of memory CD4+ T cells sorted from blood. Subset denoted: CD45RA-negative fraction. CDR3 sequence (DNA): TGTGCCAGCAGCTCCACGACTAGCGGGAGGACCAATGAGCAGTTCTTC. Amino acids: CASSSTTSGRTNEQFF.